The source of this T cell receptor beta chain is a study of blood T cell repertoires in COVID-19. For the study at large: PBMCs, B-cell-depleted T cells, or T cells were the source of the cDNA or gDNA that made up the material.

In the original analysis: Counts of nucleated cells, estimated from reference gene primer amplification, were obtained. Generated by immunoSEQ multiplex PCR, the TCRdb table keeps only in-frame clones and is missing some. D and trimming come from the DNA, and the V and J calls and clone size come from that table. The sample has 180,000 or so clones, roughly 83% seen once; the top ten hold roughly 13%. Residents of 24 US areas, aged about 18 to 89 years, made up the participants. CDR3 length: 16 residues. CDR1 and CDR2 from the germline V gene are MNHEY and SMNVEV (reference sequence). V gave up 4 bases and J gave up 7 bases; unmatched junction bases: 16.

Sequencing was done on a sample of PBMCs or T cells enriched from blood (not recorded which). The J gene is TRBJ2-7, the V gene TRBV27; 7 bases align to TRBD1. This TCR derives from a woman aged 60-75 years who had recovered from COVID-19. The CDR3 sequence: CASSSPLRDSRGEQYF. For the CDR3, the DNA is TGTGCCAGCAGTTCACCTCTCCGGGACAGCCGCGGGGAGCAGTACTTC.